What follows are 11 T cell receptor beta chains derived from one specimen sequenced in a study of blood T cell repertoires in COVID-19. The table came from immunoSEQ multiplex PCR; TCRdb's copy has only in-frame clones and leaves some out. The table records about 190,000 clones, roughly 89% of them present only once. The sequenced sample was peripheral blood. The receptor set was obtained from a man in his forties or fifties with acute or convalescent COVID-19.

This clone showed up just once. At one boundary the junction diverges from the germline segment, which might be a read error. The chain joins TRBV7-7 to TRBJ2-3; TRBD2 matches at 9 bases. This CDR3 has 16 residues. Germline CDR1 is SSHAT and CDR2 is FNYEAQ (reference sequence). Here the CDR3 DNA reads TGTGCTAGCAGCCACCATAGCGGGGGCGGCACAGATACGCAGTATTTT. Amino acids: CASSHHSGGGTDTQYF.

The genes are TRBV27 and TRBJ1-1; D is undetermined. The CDR3 covers 13 residues. Per germline, CDR1 MNHEY and CDR2 SMNVEV (reference sequence). V lost 3 bases, J lost 11 bases, and 16 bases lay in between. CDR3 nucleotides: TGTGCCAGCAGTTTTTCAGCCGGGAATTGGGCTTTCTTT. Its protein is CASSFSAGNWAFF.

The genes are TRBV4-1 and TRBJ2-5; 11 nucleotides line up with TRBD1. Losses at the gene ends were 5 bases for V and 4 bases for J; bases not matched to a gene: 12. Germline-derived CDR1 and CDR2 are MGHRA and YSYEKL. The CDR3 covers 17 residues. The CDR3 DNA sequence: TGCGCCAGCAGCGTCCAGCCGGGGACAGGGGGACGAGAGACCCAGTACTTC. Translating it yields CASSVQPGTGGRETQYF.

This chain links TRBV2 with TRBJ1-4; D may be TRBD1 (5 bases). Germline CDR1 SNHLY, CDR2 FYNNEI. V lost 5 bases and J lost 3, with 13 bases in between. The CDR3 has 15 residues. CDR3 in amino acids: CASSPSGGANEKLFF. In nucleotides, the CDR3 is TGTGCCAGCAGTCCATCCGGGGGGGCTAATGAAAAACTGTTTTTT. Based on the CDR3 plus reference TRBV2 and TRBJ1-4, the full variable domain is EPEVTQTPSHQVTQMGQEVILRCVPISNHLYFYWYRQILGQKVEFLVSFYNNEISEKSEIFDDQFSVERPDGSNFTLKIRSTKLEDSAMYFCASSPSGGANEKLFFGSGTQLSVL.

This chain connects TRBV12-3 or TRBV12-4 to TRBJ2-1; TRBD1 matches 8 bases. This CDR3 has 13 amino acids. Germline trimming cut 6 bases from V and 9 bases from J; bases unmatched to any gene: 7. Here the CDR3 reads CASSPITGGEQFF. For the CDR3, the DNA is TGTGCCAGCAGCCCAATAACAGGGGGTGAGCAGTTCTTC.

This chain links TRBV5-1 with TRBJ2-7; 14 positions match TRBD2. The CDR3 is 15 residues long. J was trimmed by 7 bases and V by 3 bases; bases with no gene match: 6. Germline loops: CDR1 SGHRS, CDR2 YFSETQ. CDR3 sequence: CASSSTSGGASEQYF. The CDR3 DNA sequence: TGCGCCAGCAGCTCGACTAGCGGGGGGGCAAGTGAGCAGTACTTC.

V usage is TRBV6-5 and J usage is TRBJ2-2; weak D call: TRBD1 (6 bases). The CDR3 runs to 14 residues. V was pared by 2 bases and J by 6 bases, with 10 bases between. Germline loops: CDR1 MNHEY, CDR2 SVGAGI. This CDR3 is CASSYGPGAGELFF. CDR3 bases: TGTGCCAGCAGTTACGGCCCAGGGGCCGGGGAGCTGTTTTTT.

The genes are TRBV19 and TRBJ2-3; 7 bases are a match to TRBD1. Losses at the gene ends were 9 bases for V and 2 bases for J; bases not matched to a gene: 5. The V gene's germline CDR1 is LNHDA and CDR2 SQIVND (reference sequence). This CDR3 comprises 13 residues. DNA for the CDR3: TGTGCCAGCGGGACAGCCTTCACAGATACGCAGTATTTT. Amino acid sequence: CASGTAFTDTQYF.

This sequence joins TRBV6-5 and TRBJ2-2; D ambiguous. V lost 0 bases and J lost 6, with 8 bases in between. Germline CDR1 and CDR2: MNHEY and SVGAGI. There are 14 residues in the CDR3. The CDR3 DNA sequence: TGTGCCAGCAGTTACTCCCTCTCCCCCGGGGAGCTGTTTTTT. Residues: CASSYSLSPGELFF.

The CDR3: CASRGLTNTEAFF. The CDR3, as DNA: TGCGCCAGCAGGGGACTTACGAACACTGAAGCTTTCTTT. The chain joins TRBV10-2 to TRBJ1-1; possible D gene TRBD1, 5 bases. Trimming shortened V by 6 bases and J by 1 base, and 9 bases separated the two germline ends. The CDR3 runs 13 residues. The germline V gene encodes CDR1 WSHSY and CDR2 SAAADI.

V and J are TRBV5-1 and TRBJ2-1; perhaps TRBD2 as D (7 bases). Trimming pared 0 bases from V and 6 bases from J, leaving 16 bases between. CDR1 SGHRS and CDR2 YFSETQ come from the germline V gene. The CDR3 loop spans 16 amino acids. In nucleotides, the CDR3 is TGCGCCAGCAGCTTGGGAGGCCGGGGGGCCATCAATGAGCAGTTCTTC. Translation: CASSLGGRGAINEQFF.